This T cell receptor beta chain originates from a study of cytomegalovirus exposure and HLA in healthy donors. General study results and limits: Common viral pathogens seemed to be connected with several of the most significant clusters, according to a later analysis. One variant, a missense change in DCLRE1C, was linked in a later analysis to TCR beta V- and J-gene trimming.

With regard to this clone: The antigen is undetermined.

PCR used 60 Vbeta primers and 13 Jbeta primers. The table came from immunoSEQ multiplex PCR; TCRdb's copy has only in-frame clones and leaves some out. The sample includes approximately 140,000 clones, approximately 86% seen only once; the top ten take about 1.8%. In germline, CDR1 is SGHTA, CDR2 FQGNSA. V lost 3 bases to trimming and J lost 1 base, with 12 bases between them. CDR3 length: 15 amino acids. The sequence was collected from a boy between 10 and 17 years old in good health and CMV-seronegative. Sequences were obtained from PBMCs. The chain has TRBV7-2 and TRBJ1-1; D is unresolved. This CDR3 reads CASSFIYGENTEAFF. The CDR3 nucleotides read TGTGCCAGCAGCTTTATCTACGGTGAGAACACTGAAGCTTTCTTT.